This T cell receptor beta chain is drawn from a study of blood T cell repertoires in COVID-19. Whole-study context: T cells, B-cell-depleted T cells, or PBMCs supplied cDNA or gDNA.

Enrollees, roughly 18 to 89 years old, lived in roughly 24 US areas. V was pared by 2 bases and J by 5 bases, with 12 bases between. Per germline, CDR1 MGHDK and CDR2 SYGVNS. The CDR3 spans 14 residues. In the original analysis: Using reference gene primer amplification, nucleated cell counts were estimated. The data were produced by immunoSEQ multiplex PCR, yet TCRdb's version contains in-frame clones alone and is incomplete. That table gives V, J and clone size, and the DNA gave D and trimming. The table includes 250,000 or so clones, about 86% detected once. Sample: PBMCs or T cells enriched from blood (not recorded which). The chain employs TRBV25-1 and TRBJ1-2, with D perhaps TRBD1 (6 bases). This TCR was sampled from a man aged 45 to 65 who had recovered from COVID-19. The CDR3 bases are TGTGCCAGCAGTGAAGCAGGGGATCGGTATGGCTACACCTTC. This codes for CASSEAGDRYGYTF.